The clone carrying this T cell receptor (beta chain) was recorded a few times. Its antigen remains unknown. This sample's time point: longitudinal time-point 3. 2 million unsorted PBMCs were stored in RNAlater at -80 °C before RNA extraction. V lost 3 bases and J lost 0, with 16 bases in between. This CDR3 is 16 amino acids long. Per germline, CDR1 DFQATT and CDR2 SNEGSKA (reference sequence). This entry belongs to a study of neurological immune-mediated disorders. The cDNA was produced through 5'RACE with 10-nucleotide random UMIs. TCRdb reprocessed the 5' RACE reads via MiXCR and lists one record per CDR3 protein. Of approximately 48,000 distinct CDR3 sequences in the sample, roughly an eighth are singletons; the top ten hold around 10%. Study findings and constraints: The study found no CDR3 amino acid sequences shared by expanded clones across subjects, suggesting private repertoires in all groups.

This receptor was identified in a male donor with HTLV-1-associated myelopathy (HAM/TSP). The sequencing input was PBMCs. The V call is TRBV20-1, the J call TRBJ2-3; perhaps TRBD2 as D (6 bases). The CDR3 nucleotides read TGCAGTGCTAGCGGTTCGGGAGCGGCAAGCACAGATACGCAGTATTTT. Amino acids: CSASGSGAASTDTQYF.